This T cell receptor (beta chain) emerged from a study of T-cell reconstitution after alpha-beta-depleted transplantation in children. This clonotype was detected a few times. Unique molecular identifiers featured in how the TCRbeta library was prepared. TCRdb passed the PCR reads through MiXCR, listing each CDR3 protein once. The sample carries about 830,000 distinct CDR3 sequences, about 15% recorded once. CDR3 length: 15 amino acids. The V and J ends lost 3 bases and 9 bases, in that order; junction bases with no gene match: 7. Germline CDR1 KGHSH, CDR2 LQKENI. Specimen: PBMCs, mostly from graft donor cells, collected 360 days after TCRalphabeta/CD19-depleted stem cell transplant. The receptor comes from a male patient between 10 and 17 years old who had a stem cell transplant for acute lymphoblastic leukemia, so the T cells may come from the graft donor. The V call is TRBV18, the J call TRBJ2-1, with 11 bases that match TRBD1. The chain's CDR3 is CASSPLDRGLAEQFF. The CDR3 nucleotides read TGTGCCAGCTCACCCTTGGACAGGGGGCTGGCTGAGCAGTTCTTC. The full variable domain, with the rest looked up from reference TRBV18 and TRBJ2-1, is NAGVMQNPRHLVRRRGQEARLRCSPMKGHSHVYWYRQLPEEGLKFMVYLQKENIIDESGMPKERFSAEFPKEGPSILRIQQVVRGDSAAYFCASSPLDRGLAEQFFGPGTRLTVL.